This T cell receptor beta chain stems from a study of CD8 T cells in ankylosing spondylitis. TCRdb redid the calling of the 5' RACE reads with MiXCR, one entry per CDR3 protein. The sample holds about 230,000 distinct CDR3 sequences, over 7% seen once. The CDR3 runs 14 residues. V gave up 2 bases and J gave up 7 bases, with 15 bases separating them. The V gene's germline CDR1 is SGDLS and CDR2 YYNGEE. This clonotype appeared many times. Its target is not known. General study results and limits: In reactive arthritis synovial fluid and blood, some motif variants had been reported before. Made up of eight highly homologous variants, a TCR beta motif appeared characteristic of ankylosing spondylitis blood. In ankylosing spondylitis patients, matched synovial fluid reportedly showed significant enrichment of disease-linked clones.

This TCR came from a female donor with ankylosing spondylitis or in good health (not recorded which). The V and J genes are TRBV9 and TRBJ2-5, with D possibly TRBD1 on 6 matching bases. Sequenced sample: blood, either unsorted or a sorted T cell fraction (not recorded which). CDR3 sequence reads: CASSVDSFLGTQYF. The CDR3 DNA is TGTGCCAGCAGCGTGGACAGCTTTCTCGGGACCCAGTACTTC.